This T cell receptor beta chain comes out of a study of T cell changes during pregnancy in multiple sclerosis. The V gene lost 0 bases and the J gene lost 2 bases, with 10 bases spanning the gap. The germline CDR1 and CDR2 sequences are SGHTA and FQGNSA. This CDR3 has 16 residues. Sequencing was performed with immunoSEQ multiplex PCR; in TCRdb, only in-frame clones are kept and a portion is missing. The table includes fewer than 50,000 clones, about 89% detected once. The chain is built from TRBV7-2 and TRBJ2-2; D uncertain. The clonotype comes from a female donor with multiple sclerosis, enrolled in a pregnancy study. Here the sequenced sample was CD4+ T cells from peripheral blood mononuclear cells, taken in the first trimester of pregnancy. CDR3 sequence (DNA): TGTGCCAGCAGCTTAGCGGGCACCCTAAACACCGGGGAGCTGTTTTTT. It codes for CASSLAGTLNTGELFF.